The 3 T cell receptor beta chains below come from one sample, sequenced in a study of T cell changes during pregnancy in multiple sclerosis. Assay: immunoSEQ multiplex PCR; the TCRdb copy retains only in-frame clones and omits some. This table has about 84,000 clones, nearly 95% appearing once. Sequenced material: peripheral blood, taken in the second trimester of pregnancy. These receptors came from a female donor in good health, enrolled as a control in a pregnancy study.

The chain links TRBV2 to TRBJ2-7, with 7 bases aligning to TRBD1. With 6 bases clipped from V and 2 bases from J, the junction kept 7 bases outside the gene matches. Germline CDR1 SNHLY, CDR2 FYNNEI. CDR3 length: 14 residues. CDR3 loop: CASSPTGIPYEQYF. The CDR3 bases are TGTGCCAGCAGCCCGACAGGGATACCCTACGAGCAGTACTTC.

V usage is TRBV6-1 and J usage is TRBJ2-2; TRBD1 matches at 8 bases. V lost 3 bases to trimming and J lost 6 bases; unmatched junction nucleotides: 6. This CDR3 region has 15 residues. Germline assignment: CDR1 MNHNS and CDR2 SASEGT. This CDR3 reads CASSDPGQEAGELFF. The CDR3 nucleotides are TGTGCCAGCAGTGATCCGGGACAGGAGGCCGGGGAGCTGTTTTTT.

The genes are TRBV6-1 and TRBJ2-7, with a weak D call TRBD1 (6 bases). Trimming took 4 bases from V and 3 from J, leaving 13 bases between them. The germline gives CDR1 MNHNS, CDR2 SASEGT. This CDR3 comprises 14 residues. The CDR3 region is CASSVYDRNYEQYF. CDR3 nucleotide sequence: TGTGCCAGCAGTGTCTACGACAGGAACTACGAGCAGTACTTC.